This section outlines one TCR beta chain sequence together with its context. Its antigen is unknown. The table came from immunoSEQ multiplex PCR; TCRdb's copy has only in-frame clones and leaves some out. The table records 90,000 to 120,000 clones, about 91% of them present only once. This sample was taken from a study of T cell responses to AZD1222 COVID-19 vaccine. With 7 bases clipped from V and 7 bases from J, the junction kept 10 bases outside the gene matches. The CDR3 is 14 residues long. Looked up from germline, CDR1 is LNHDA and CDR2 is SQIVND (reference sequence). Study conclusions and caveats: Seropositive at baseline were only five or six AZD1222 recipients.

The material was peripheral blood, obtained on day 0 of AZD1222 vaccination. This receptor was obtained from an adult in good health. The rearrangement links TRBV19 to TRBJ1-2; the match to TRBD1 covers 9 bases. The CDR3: CASTEQGAVSGYTF. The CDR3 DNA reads TGTGCCAGTACCGAACAGGGGGCGGTATCTGGCTACACCTTC.